Reported below is one T cell receptor beta chain. The source of the sample is a study of blood T cell repertoires in COVID-19. Background on the study: The cDNA or gDNA used as material had been derived from T cells, B-cell-depleted T cells, or PBMCs.

In the original processing: Amplified reference gene primers provided the basis for estimating nucleated cell counts. Repertoires were generated with immunoSEQ multiplex PCR, while TCRdb's copy carries only in-frame clones and drops some. V and J calls and clone size are those listed in that table; D and trimming were worked out from the DNA. The sample holds approximately 90,000 clones, around 84% seen once. V was clipped by 4 bases and J by 3 bases; unmatched bases: 11. The CDR3 consists of 16 residues. Germline V gene sequence: CDR1 LGHDT, CDR2 YNNKEL (reference sequence). This sequence was found in a man aged 80 or over with acute or convalescent COVID-19. The sequenced sample consisted of peripheral blood. V is TRBV3-1 (or the pseudogene TRBV3-2) and J is TRBJ2-7; TRBD2 matches at 8 bases. Written as DNA, the CDR3 is TGTGCCAGCAGCCCGACTAGAGGAGCGGGAGACTACGAGCAGTACTTC. Protein: CASSPTRGAGDYEQYF.